Sequencing of this T cell receptor beta chain was carried out in a study of blood T cell repertoires in COVID-19. Overall study: PBMCs, B-cell-depleted T cells, or T cells provided the cDNA or gDNA that made up the material.

The germline V gene encodes CDR1 SGHNT and CDR2 YYREEE (reference sequence). The trim removed 4 bases at V and 2 bases at J, leaving 7 bases unmatched. CDR3 length: 17 amino acids. Per the study methods: Amplified reference gene primers provided the basis for estimating nucleated cell counts. Only in-frame clones appear in the TCRdb table, and some are missing; sequencing was by immunoSEQ multiplex PCR. V, J and clone size reflect that table, while D and trimming were determined from the DNA. The table shows 40,000 to 55,000 clones, with 75% to 85% occurring only once. This TCR was recovered from a human donor in a cohort sampled during active COVID-19. The genes are TRBV5-4 and TRBJ2-6; the match to TRBD1 covers 9 bases. The sequenced sample was peripheral blood. This CDR3 is CASSKAQGAPGANVLTF. The CDR3 DNA follows: TGTGCCAGCAGCAAAGCACAGGGGGCGCCTGGGGCCAACGTCCTGACTTTC.